Listed here are 22 T cell receptor beta chains from one sample, sequenced in a study of OX40 agonist ivuxolimab in advanced cancers. The library was built by means of the immunoSEQ multiplex PCR assay. TCRdb carries this immuneACCESS record with in-frame sequences only. Its versions omit some clonotypes, under half of them owing to an unresolved V gene in the studies checked, with the rest unexplained. Counted in this sample were 55,000 to 65,000 clones; 91% of them appeared once. In total, the top ten clones hold 0.35% to 0.55% of the sample. Sequencing used CD4+ or CD8+ T cells sorted from blood, obtained in a trial of the OX40 agonist ivuxolimab. These receptors all come from an adult with an advanced solid tumor such as melanoma, head and neck, liver or kidney cancer.

The V and J genes are TRBV7-8 and TRBJ2-1; TRBD2 agrees at 14 bases. The germline V gene encodes CDR1 SGHVS and CDR2 FQNEAQ. CDR3 length: 16 amino acids. The V gene end was trimmed by 2 bases and the J gene end by 10 bases; junction bases not matched to a gene: 7. The CDR3 protein is CASSLPMTSGRGEQFF. CDR3 coding DNA: TGTGCCAGCAGCTTACCCATGACTAGCGGGAGGGGGGAGCAGTTCTTC. The whole variable domain, remainder taken from reference TRBV7-8 and TRBJ2-1, is GAGVSQSPRYKVAKRGQDVALRCDPISGHVSLFWYQQALGQGPEFLTYFQNEAQLDKSGLPSDRFFAERPEGSVSTLKIQRTQQEDSAVYLCASSLPMTSGRGEQFFGPGTRLTVL.

The chain links TRBV5-1 to TRBJ1-1, with D hard to call. The CDR3 spans 12 residues. Germline values: CDR1 SGHRS, CDR2 YFSETQ. The ends were cut back, 3 bases at V and 2 bases at J, with 5 bases in the middle. CDR3: CASSYSNTEAFF. As DNA, the CDR3 is TGCGCCAGCAGCTATAGTAACACTGAAGCTTTCTTT.

J is TRBJ1-5 and V is TRBV6-5; weak D call: TRBD1 (5 bases). The CDR3 is 15 amino acids. The V and J ends lost 6 bases and 1 base respectively, with 13 bases between them. Per the germline V gene, CDR1 is MNHEY and CDR2 is SVGAGI. The DNA for the CDR3 is TGTGCCAGCAGGCCCCTTCCAGGGAGCAATCAGCCCCAGCATTTT. It yields the protein CASRPLPGSNQPQHF.

The V call is TRBV18, the J call TRBJ2-7; D is undetermined. Trimming cost V 3 bases and J 2 bases, with 11 bases left between them. The CDR3 covers 14 residues. Germline CDR1 is KGHSH and CDR2 is LQKENI. The CDR3 coding sequence is TGTGCCAGCTCACCGAACCCAAAAGCCTACGAGCAGTACTTC. Translation gives CASSPNPKAYEQYF. The whole variable domain, filled in from reference TRBV18 and TRBJ2-7, reads NAGVMQNPRHLVRRRGQEARLRCSPMKGHSHVYWYRQLPEEGLKFMVYLQKENIIDESGMPKERFSAEFPKEGPSILRIQQVVRGDSAAYFCASSPNPKAYEQYFGPGTRLTVT.

V is TRBV29-1 and J is TRBJ2-6, with 11 bases fitting TRBD1. Per germline, CDR1 SQVTM and CDR2 ANQGSEA. V lost 7 bases, J lost 2 bases, and 4 bases stayed unmatched. The length of the CDR3 is 15 residues. This chain's CDR3 is CSAGTGGTGANVLTF. CDR3 sequence (DNA): TGCAGCGCCGGGACAGGGGGAACTGGGGCCAACGTCCTGACTTTC.

The chain joins TRBV4-1 to TRBJ2-2; the match to TRBD1 covers 9 bases. CDR1 and CDR2 (germline): MGHRA, YSYEKL. The CDR3 consists of 15 residues. The trim removed 6 bases at V and 4 bases at J, leaving 6 bases unmatched. CDR3 bases: TGCGCCAGCAGGGGACAGGGCTTTTCCACCGGGGAGCTGTTTTTT. Translation gives CASRGQGFSTGELFF.

This rearrangement joins TRBV7-9 to TRBJ2-1; 13 positions match TRBD2. Germline values: CDR1 SEHNR, CDR2 FQNEAQ (reference sequence). The CDR3 covers 15 residues. The V segment lost 4 bases and the J segment 5 bases; nucleotides outside the gene matches: 2. The CDR3, as DNA: TGTGCCAGCAGCTCCACTAGCGGGAGGGACAATGAGCAGTTCTTC. As protein: CASSSTSGRDNEQFF.

The chain has TRBV10-2 and TRBJ2-6; D remains ambiguous. Germline assignment: CDR1 WSHSY and CDR2 SAAADI. V lost 8 bases to trimming and J lost 2 bases, with 16 bases between them. The CDR3 sequence is 16 residues long. DNA of the CDR3: TGCGCCAGCCGAGAAGGATTTTTTACTGGGGCCAACGTCCTGACTTTC. Its protein product is CASREGFFTGANVLTF.

The chain carries TRBV14 and TRBJ1-4, with D uncertain. CDR3 size: 14 residues. Trimming took 8 bases from V and 0 from J, leaving 10 bases between them. Germline CDR1 SGHDN, CDR2 FVKESK. The DNA of the CDR3 is TGTGCCAGCGCCTTGACAACAACTAATGAAAAACTGTTTTTT. Translating it yields CASALTTTNEKLFF.

The chain carries TRBV2 and TRBJ1-2; maybe TRBD1 (5 bases). The CDR3 spans 14 residues. Trimming shortened V by 6 bases and J by 7 bases, and 18 bases separated the two germline ends. Germline CDR1 SNHLY, CDR2 FYNNEI. CDR3: CASRESGTAGGYTF. The CDR3, as DNA: TGTGCCAGCAGGGAATCCGGGACGGCGGGTGGCTACACCTTC. Looking up the rest from reference TRBV2 and TRBJ1-2 gives the full variable domain: EPEVTQTPSHQVTQMGQEVILRCVPISNHLYFYWYRQILGQKVEFLVSFYNNEISEKSEIFDDQFSVERPDGSNFTLKIRSTKLEDSAMYFCASRESGTAGGYTFGSGTRLTVV.

The rearrangement links TRBV27 to TRBJ1-5, with 7 bases aligning to TRBD1. This CDR3 contains 15 residues. With V trimmed by 6 bases and J by 0 bases, 5 bases remained unmatched. Germline CDR1 MNHEY, CDR2 SMNVEV (reference sequence). The CDR3 DNA sequence: TGTGCCAGCAGACAGACAGGGACTAGCAATCAGCCCCAGCATTTT. This encodes CASRQTGTSNQPQHF.

The chain is built from TRBV19 and TRBJ1-2; possible D gene TRBD1, 6 bases. With 2 bases removed from V and 4 bases from J, the gap between germline ends came to 11 bases. Germline lookup yields CDR1 LNHDA and CDR2 SQIVND (reference sequence). The CDR3 is 14 residues long. The CDR3 region is CASSIRGAPYGYTF. CDR3 sequence (DNA): TGTGCCAGTAGTATACGGGGGGCGCCCTATGGCTACACCTTC.

The chain combines TRBV5-1 with TRBJ2-1, with D possibly called TRBD1 or TRBD2 (5 bases each). The CDR3 consists of 13 residues. The V gene's germline CDR1 is SGHRS and CDR2 YFSETQ. Deletions cut 0 bases from V and 5 bases from J, with 6 bases between. CDR3 region: CASSLGGDNEQFF. The CDR3 DNA reads as TGCGCCAGCAGCTTGGGAGGGGACAATGAGCAGTTCTTC.

V gene TRBV30 combines with J gene TRBJ2-1, with 7 bases matching TRBD2. Germline V lookup: CDR1 GTSNPN, CDR2 SVGIG (reference sequence). The CDR3 consists of 12 residues. The junction had 6 bases not matched to a gene; V was cut back by 7 bases and J by 6 bases. This chain's CDR3 is CASWTSGNEQFF. The DNA of the CDR3 is TGTGCCTCTTGGACTAGTGGCAATGAGCAGTTCTTC.

The chain recombines TRBV6-5 with TRBJ1-1, with D possibly TRBD1 on 5 matching bases. This CDR3 region has 14 residues. CDR1 is MNHEY and CDR2 is SVGAGI in the germline V gene. V lost 7 bases and J lost 1, with 13 bases in between. CDR3 amino acids: CASTRGVGNTEAFF. DNA for the CDR3: TGTGCCAGCACCCGGGGCGTAGGGAACACTGAAGCTTTCTTT.

CDR3: CASSLGLAESTDTQYF. The CDR3 coding sequence is TGTGCCAGTAGTCTTGGACTAGCGGAGAGCACAGATACGCAGTATTTT. The genes are TRBV19 and TRBJ2-3, with TRBD2 matching over 10 bases. V shed 5 bases and J 0 bases; nucleotides not matched to a gene: 5. This CDR3 region has 16 residues. Germline CDR1 is LNHDA and CDR2 is SQIVND (reference sequence).

The rearrangement links TRBV7-9 to TRBJ2-1; 13 nucleotides align to TRBD2. The ends lost 4 bases at V and 5 bases at J; junction bases unmatched: 5. The CDR3 sequence is 16 residues long. Germline V gene data show CDR1 as SEHNR and CDR2 as FQNEAQ (reference sequence). CDR3 protein: CASSSWTSGSNNEQFF. In DNA, the CDR3 is TGTGCCAGCAGCTCTTGGACTAGCGGGAGTAACAATGAGCAGTTCTTC.

The genes are TRBV7-2 and TRBJ1-2; D remains unclear. This CDR3 has 12 amino acids. Germline V gives CDR1 SGHTA, CDR2 FQGNSA. V was cut by 1 base and J by 8 bases, with 8 bases left in between. The CDR3 here is CASSLGHGGYTF. DNA of the CDR3: TGTGCCAGCAGCTTAGGCCACGGAGGCTACACCTTC.

The chain links TRBV6-6 to TRBJ2-1; perhaps TRBD1 as D (6 bases). CDR3 length equals 15 residues. The V gene lost 5 bases and the J gene lost 4 bases, with 15 bases spanning the gap. Germline assignment: CDR1 MNHNY and CDR2 SVGAGI (reference sequence). The CDR3 nucleotides are TGTGCCAGCAGTCAAGGACAGACTCTTTACAATGAGCAGTTCTTC. Protein: CASSQGQTLYNEQFF.

This rearrangement joins TRBV29-1 to TRBJ2-7; D possibly uses TRBD1 or TRBD2 (6 bases each). Germline V gene data show CDR1 as SQVTM and CDR2 as ANQGSEA. The CDR3 length is 11 residues. V dropped 7 bases and J dropped 10 bases, with 17 bases sitting between them. CDR3 residues: CSAGAGGQQYF. CDR3 in DNA: TGCAGCGCTGGCGCCGGGGGACAACAGTACTTC.

This clone was detected once. The chain joins TRBV5-1 to TRBJ2-5; 9 nucleotides line up with TRBD2. With 3 bases clipped from V and 4 bases from J, the junction kept 13 bases outside the gene matches. In germline, CDR1 is SGHRS, CDR2 YFSETQ. There are 17 residues in the CDR3. The CDR3 loop reads CASSWDPSGIRLETQYF. CDR3 sequence (DNA): TGCGCCAGCAGCTGGGACCCTAGCGGGATCCGGTTAGAGACCCAGTACTTC.

The chain recombines TRBV7-2 with TRBJ2-1; D uncertain. Germline V lookup: CDR1 SGHTA, CDR2 FQGNSA. This CDR3 comprises 13 residues. V was pared by 0 bases and J by 6 bases, with 6 bases between. CDR3 sequence (DNA): TGTGCCAGCAGCTTAGCCCCGCTCAATGAGCAGTTCTTC. Translated: CASSLAPLNEQFF.